The 27 T cell receptor beta chains below all came from one sample that was sequenced in a study of T cells in Graves' hyperthyroidism and ophthalmopathy. Amplification targeted TCR beta CDR3 regions from RNA transcripts. The study used the HTBI primer set for a first-round RT-PCR of the TCR CDR3. MiXCR, run by TCRdb on the multiplex PCR reads, gives a single entry per CDR3 protein. This sample has 560,000 or so distinct CDR3 sequences; about half occur once, and the top ten carry 8.2%. The sequenced sample consisted of peripheral blood or thyroid tissue (not recorded which). The receptor source for this set is a woman younger than 30 with Graves' hyperthyroidism.

The CDR3 sequence: CASSPGAGSYTF. The CDR3 DNA follows: TGTGCCAGCAGTCCGGGAGCCGGGAGCTACACCTTC. The chain has TRBV11-2 and TRBJ1-2; D not certain. The germline V gene encodes CDR1 SGHAT and CDR2 FQNNGV. V was trimmed by 6 bases and J by 9 bases, leaving 14 bases between them. The CDR3 has 12 residues. The variable domain in full, with the rest retrieved from reference TRBV11-2 and TRBJ1-2, is EAGVAQSPRYKIIEKRQSVAFWCNPISGHATLYWYQQILGQGPKLLIQFQNNGVVDDSQLPKDRFSAERLKGVDSTLKIQPAKLEDSAVYLCASSPGAGSYTFGSGTRLTVV.

The chain recombines TRBV9 with TRBJ1-1, with D maybe TRBD1 (6 bases). CDR3 length: 15 amino acids. The ends were cut back, 4 bases at V and 1 base at J, with 14 bases in the middle. From germline, CDR1 is SGDLS and CDR2 YYNGEE. The CDR3 sequence: CASSRLWTANTEAFF. In DNA, the CDR3 is TGTGCCAGCAGCCGTCTTTGGACAGCGAACACTGAAGCTTTCTTT.

The sample holds many counts of this clonotype. The V gene is TRBV10-3, the J gene TRBJ2-2; 10 bases align to TRBD2. V lost 9 bases to trimming and J lost 5 bases; unmatched junction nucleotides: 6. Per germline, CDR1 ENHRY and CDR2 SYGVKD. This CDR3 spans 14 amino acids. CDR3 in DNA: TGTGCCATTCTAGCGGGAGAAGGTACCGGGGAGCTGTTTTTT. It codes for CAILAGEGTGELFF.

As to this clonotype: The junction departs from germline at one end; a sequencing error may be responsible. V gene TRBV15 combines with J gene TRBJ2-2, with 8 bases identical to TRBD2. This CDR3 has 17 amino acids. Germline V gives CDR1 LNHNV, CDR2 YYDKDF (reference sequence). CDR3 nucleotides: TGTGCCACCGGCAGAGATGAGGGGCTAGCGGGTACCGGGGAGCTGTTTTTT. The encoded protein is CATGRDEGLAGTGELFF.

Notes on this clonotype: A clone one base away is much larger, so this may be a read error. The genes are TRBV7-3 and TRBJ2-5, with 11 bases fitting TRBD1. This CDR3 is built from 15 residues. The germline gives CDR1 SGHTA, CDR2 FQGTGA. The J segment lost 3 bases and the V segment lost 4 bases, leaving 4 bases of the junction unmatched. The CDR3 protein is CASSSDRGLEETQYF. The CDR3 DNA sequence: TGTGCCAGCAGCTCGGACAGGGGGCTTGAAGAGACCCAGTACTTC.

The rearrangement links TRBV6-1 to TRBJ2-5, with unresolved D. V was pared by 6 bases and J by 3 bases, with 14 bases between. The CDR3 is 14 residues long. Germline CDR1 reads MNHNS; CDR2 reads SASEGT. CDR3 nucleotide sequence: TGTGCCAGCAGGCGGACGACCACCAAAGAGACCCAGTACTTC. As protein: CASRRTTTKETQYF.

Concerning this clonotype: Germline is not matched at one junction end, which may reflect a read error. The chain uses TRBV6-5 and TRBJ1-1, with 7 positions matching TRBD1. The CDR3 extends over 16 amino acids. The germline V gene has CDR1 MNHEY and CDR2 SVGAGI. The CDR3 DNA reads TGTGCCAGCAGCTACTACCGACAGGGTCGGAACACTGAAGCTTTCTTT. Its translation is CASSYYRQGRNTEAFF.

This clonotype was detected a few times. The chain couples TRBV20-1 to TRBJ1-6; D is perhaps TRBD1 (5 bases). CDR3 length equals 12 residues. V was cut by 5 bases and J by 10 bases, with 12 bases left in between. Germline V gene lookup returns CDR1 DFQATT and CDR2 SNEGSKA (reference sequence). The CDR3 sequence: CSAGRGRSPLHF. DNA of the CDR3: TGCAGTGCTGGGCGGGGGAGATCACCCCTCCACTTT.

This clonotype has ten or more counts. The chain uses TRBV29-1 and TRBJ1-4; a weak D match, TRBD1 (5 bases). The CDR3 contains 14 residues. The germline V and J ends were trimmed by 5 bases and 3 bases, with 13 bases remaining between them. Germline lookup yields CDR1 SQVTM and CDR2 ANQGSEA. The CDR3 nucleotides read TGCAGCGTTACGATACAGGCGGCTAATGAAAAACTGTTTTTT. This sequence encodes CSVTIQAANEKLFF.

The gene calls are TRBV25-1 and TRBJ1-1, with a possible D match to TRBD1 (6 bases). The CDR3 runs 15 residues. The germline V and J ends were trimmed by 6 bases and 3 bases, with 17 bases remaining between them. Per the germline V gene, CDR1 is MGHDK and CDR2 is SYGVNS. The CDR3 region is CASSAGGGRDTEAFF. CDR3 in DNA: TGTGCCAGCAGCGCAGGTGGGGGGCGGGACACTGAAGCTTTCTTT.

This clonotype was counted at least ten times. The rearrangement joins TRBV15 to TRBJ1-2, with TRBD1 as a possible D gene (6 bases). This CDR3 contains 15 residues. From germline, CDR1 is LNHNV and CDR2 YYDKDF (reference sequence). The germline V and J ends were trimmed by 2 bases and 3 bases, with 13 bases remaining between them. The CDR3 DNA reads TGTGCCACCAGCAGACCACAGGGTTCCGACTATGGCTACACCTTC. It translates to CATSRPQGSDYGYTF.

This chain joins TRBV20-1 and TRBJ1-5; a possible D gene is TRBD1 (5 bases). Deletions cut 6 bases from V and 0 bases from J, with 15 bases between. Germline V gives CDR1 DFQATT, CDR2 SNEGSKA (reference sequence). The CDR3 runs 15 residues. CDR3 loop: CSAERGDSSNQPQHF. The CDR3 DNA follows: TGCAGTGCGGAGAGAGGCGACAGTAGCAATCAGCCCCAGCATTTT.

A single count supports this clonotype. A read error is possible here, since a much larger clone lies one base away. This sequence joins TRBV10-3 and TRBJ2-2; D possibly corresponds to TRBD2 (7 bases). There are 17 residues in the CDR3. Germline V gene lookup returns CDR1 ENHRY and CDR2 SYGVKD. The V and J ends lost 7 bases and 7 bases respectively, with 25 bases between them. The CDR3 region has the DNA TGTGCCATCACCACAGGGCTAGCGGTTGACGGCGGCGGGGAGCTGTTTTTT. Translated, it gives CAITTGLAVDGGGELFF.

The rearrangement links TRBV7-6 to TRBJ2-2, with unresolved D. The CDR3 loop spans 15 amino acids. With 1 base removed from V and 0 bases from J, the gap between germline ends came to 6 bases. Germline V CDR1 and CDR2: SGHVS, FNYEAQ. CDR3: CASSLVGPNTGELFF. The CDR3 DNA sequence: TGTGCCAGCAGCTTAGTGGGCCCGAACACCGGGGAGCTGTTTTTT.

CDR3 bases: TGTGCCAGCAGCACGCTACAGGTCTCCTACGAGCAGTACTTC. It translates to CASSTLQVSYEQYF. This chain joins TRBV7-2 and TRBJ2-7, with D perhaps TRBD1 (5 bases). The V end lost 5 bases, the J end lost 0 bases, and 11 bases lay between the germline ends. This CDR3 spans 14 amino acids. The germline CDR1 and CDR2 sequences are SGHTA and FQGNSA.

CDR3: CASSEMGQGSYEQYF. Written as DNA, the CDR3 is TGCGCCAGCAGTGAGATGGGACAGGGATCCTACGAGCAGTACTTC. The chain joins TRBV10-2 to TRBJ2-7; 9 bases match TRBD1. Germline V gene data show CDR1 as WSHSY and CDR2 as SAAADI. Trimming took 2 bases from V and 1 from J; bases not matched to a gene: 3. CDR3 size: 15 residues.

The table lists this clonotype with many counts. The rearrangement joins TRBV29-1 to TRBJ1-2, with a tentative D call TRBD1 (5 bases). This CDR3 is built from 13 residues. Germline lookup yields CDR1 SQVTM and CDR2 ANQGSEA. Between the trimmed V and J ends, which lost 3 bases and 1 base, there was a span of 9 bases. The CDR3 loop is CSVERQNNYGYTF. The DNA for the CDR3 is TGCAGCGTTGAGAGACAGAATAACTATGGCTACACCTTC.

The chain joins TRBV10-3 to TRBJ2-6; TRBD2 agrees at 8 bases. Trimming at V came to 0 bases and at J to 4 bases, leaving 5 bases not matched to a gene. Germline CDR1 and CDR2: ENHRY and SYGVKD. The CDR3 loop spans 17 amino acids. Here the CDR3 DNA reads TGTGCCATCAGTGAGTCGTTCGGGAGGGCCGGGGCCAACGTCCTGACTTTC. It encodes CAISESFGRAGANVLTF.

This chain connects TRBV2 to TRBJ1-1, with a weak D call TRBD1 (6 bases). The CDR3 contains 15 residues. CDR1 is SNHLY and CDR2 is FYNNEI in the germline V gene. Between the trimmed V and J ends, which lost 5 bases and 1 base, there was a span of 14 bases. The CDR3 spells CASSWFGRGNTEAFF. As DNA, the CDR3 is TGTGCCAGCAGTTGGTTCGGCAGGGGGAACACTGAAGCTTTCTTT.

Concerning this clonotype itself: Given a much more abundant clone one base away, this may be a read error. J is TRBJ2-7 and V is TRBV29-1; TRBD2 agrees at 12 bases. The CDR3 runs 13 residues. V was clipped by 6 bases and J by 3 bases; unmatched bases: 3. Germline V gives CDR1 SQVTM, CDR2 ANQGSEA. The CDR3 protein is CSVATSGSYEQYF. CDR3 nucleotide sequence: TGCAGCGTAGCGACTAGCGGGAGCTACGAGCAGTACTTC.

This clonotype has at least ten counts. This chain uses TRBV29-1 with TRBJ2-7; D assignment may be TRBD1 or TRBD2 (5 bases each). V dropped 3 bases and J dropped 0 bases, with 12 bases sitting between them. The CDR3 contains 14 residues. Germline V CDR1 and CDR2: SQVTM, ANQGSEA. CDR3 coding DNA: TGCAGCGTTGAGGTCGGGACCACCTCCTACGAGCAGTACTTC. The encoded protein is CSVEVGTTSYEQYF.

This clonotype has just a few counts. The chain couples TRBV7-2 to TRBJ2-7; D may match TRBD1 or TRBD2 (6 bases each). The CDR3 consists of 16 residues. In germline, CDR1 is SGHTA, CDR2 FQGNSA. The V end lost 5 bases, the J end lost 1 base, and 18 bases lay between the germline ends. CDR3 bases: TGTGCCAGCAGCCGCCCACAGGGAGGTACTTCCTACGAGCAGTACTTC. It codes for CASSRPQGGTSYEQYF.

At least ten counts were recorded for this clonotype. The chain combines TRBV19 with TRBJ1-2; 7 bases map to TRBD1. From germline, CDR1 is LNHDA and CDR2 SQIVND (reference sequence). The CDR3 has 14 amino acids. J was trimmed by 9 bases and V by 5 bases; bases with no gene match: 12. The CDR3 spells CASSHGQALYRYTF. The DNA of the CDR3 is TGTGCCAGTAGTCACGGACAGGCTTTGTACCGCTACACCTTC.

The chain has TRBV9 and TRBJ2-5, with a possible D match to TRBD2 (6 bases). The CDR3 sequence is 16 residues long. Germline V CDR1 and CDR2: SGDLS, YYNGEE. The V gene lost 0 bases and the J gene lost 3 bases, with 15 bases spanning the gap. CDR3: CASSVERLASKETQYF. CDR3 in DNA: TGTGCCAGCAGCGTAGAAAGGCTAGCGAGTAAAGAGACCCAGTACTTC.

The sample holds many counts of this clonotype. The chain recombines TRBV7-9 with TRBJ1-1; 10 bases are shared with TRBD1. CDR3 length: 12 residues. Trimming removed 5 bases from V and 8 bases from J; junction bases left unmatched: 2. Germline V gene data show CDR1 as SEHNR and CDR2 as FQNEAQ (reference sequence). CDR3 in amino acids: CASSPTGGEAFF. DNA for the CDR3: TGTGCCAGCAGCCCGACAGGGGGCGAAGCTTTCTTT.

Worth noting for this clonotype: A much larger clone differs by one base, so this may be a read error. V and J are TRBV24-1 and TRBJ1-3; unclear D gene. This CDR3 is built from 13 residues. Germline loops: CDR1 KGHDR, CDR2 SFDVKD. The DNA for the CDR3 is TGTACCACCAGTGATTTTCGGGGAAACACCATATATTTT. It translates to CTTSDFRGNTIYF.

The table lists this clonotype with a count of one. CDR3 DNA sequence: TGTGCCACCAGCATTCTGGACCGGTACACTGAACATTTAGGCTATGGCTACACCTTC. This codes for CATSILDRYTEHLGYGYTF. V usage is TRBV15 and J usage is TRBJ1-2, with D hard to call. From germline, CDR1 is LNHNV and CDR2 YYDKDF (reference sequence). The CDR3 is 19 residues long. The V gene lost 4 bases and the J gene lost 4 bases, with 28 bases spanning the gap.